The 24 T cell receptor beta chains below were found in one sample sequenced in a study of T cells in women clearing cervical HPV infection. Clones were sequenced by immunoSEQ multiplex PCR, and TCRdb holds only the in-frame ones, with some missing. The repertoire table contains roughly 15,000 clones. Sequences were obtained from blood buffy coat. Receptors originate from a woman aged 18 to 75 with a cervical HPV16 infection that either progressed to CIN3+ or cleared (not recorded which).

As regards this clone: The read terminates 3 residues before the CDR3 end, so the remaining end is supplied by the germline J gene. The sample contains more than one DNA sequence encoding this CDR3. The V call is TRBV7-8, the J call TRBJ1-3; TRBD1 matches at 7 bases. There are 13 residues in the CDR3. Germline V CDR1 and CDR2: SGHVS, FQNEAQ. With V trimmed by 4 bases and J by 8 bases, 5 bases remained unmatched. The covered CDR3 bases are TGTGCCAGCAGCTCCCATCAGGGGGACACC. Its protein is CASSSHQGDT. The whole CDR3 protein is CASSSHQGDTIYF.

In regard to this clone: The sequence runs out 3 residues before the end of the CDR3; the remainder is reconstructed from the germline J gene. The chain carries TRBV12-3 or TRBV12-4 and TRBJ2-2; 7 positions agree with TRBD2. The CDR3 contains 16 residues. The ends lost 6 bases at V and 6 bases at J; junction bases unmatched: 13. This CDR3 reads CASSNRAAAGSGELFF. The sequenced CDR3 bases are TGTGCCAGCAGCAACAGAGCGGCAGCGGGGTCCGGGGAG.

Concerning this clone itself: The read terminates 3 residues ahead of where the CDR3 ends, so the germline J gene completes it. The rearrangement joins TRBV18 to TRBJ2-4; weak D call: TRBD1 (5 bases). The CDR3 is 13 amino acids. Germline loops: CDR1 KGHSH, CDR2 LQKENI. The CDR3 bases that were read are TGTGCCAGCTCTCAGGGCCAATCAGTTGGT. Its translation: CASSQGQSVG. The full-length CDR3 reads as CASSQGQSVGQYF.

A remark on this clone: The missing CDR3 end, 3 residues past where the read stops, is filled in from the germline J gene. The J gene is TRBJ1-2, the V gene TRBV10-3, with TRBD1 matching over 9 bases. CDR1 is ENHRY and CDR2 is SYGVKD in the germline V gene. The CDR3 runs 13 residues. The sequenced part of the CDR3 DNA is TGTGCCATCAGTGATGGGGACAGGGACGGC. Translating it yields CAISDGDRDG. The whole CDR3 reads CAISDGDRDGYTF.

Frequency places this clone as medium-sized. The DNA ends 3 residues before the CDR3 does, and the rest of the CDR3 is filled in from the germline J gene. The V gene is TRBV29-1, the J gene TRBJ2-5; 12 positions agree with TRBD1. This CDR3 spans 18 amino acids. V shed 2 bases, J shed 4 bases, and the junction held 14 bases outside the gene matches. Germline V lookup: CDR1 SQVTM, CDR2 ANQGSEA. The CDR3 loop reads CSVEYLVGTGGLRETQYF. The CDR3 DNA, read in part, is TGCAGCGTTGAATACTTGGTTGGGACAGGGGGCTTACGAGAGACC.

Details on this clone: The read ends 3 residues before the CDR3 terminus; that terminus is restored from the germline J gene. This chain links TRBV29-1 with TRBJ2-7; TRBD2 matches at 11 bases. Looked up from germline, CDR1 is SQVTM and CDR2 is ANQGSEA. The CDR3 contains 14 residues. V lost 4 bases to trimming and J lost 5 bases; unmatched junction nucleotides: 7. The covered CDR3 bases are TGCAGCGTTGTGGGTAGCGGGGGGGCGGACGAG. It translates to CSVVGSGGADE. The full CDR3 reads CSVVGSGGADEQYF.

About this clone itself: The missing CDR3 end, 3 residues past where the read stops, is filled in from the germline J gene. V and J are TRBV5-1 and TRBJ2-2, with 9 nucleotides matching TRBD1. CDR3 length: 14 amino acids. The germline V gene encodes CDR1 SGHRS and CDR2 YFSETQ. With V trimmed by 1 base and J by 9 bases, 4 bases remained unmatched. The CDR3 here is CASSLTQGARELFF. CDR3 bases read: TGCGCCAGCAGCTTGACACAGGGGGCGCGGGAG.

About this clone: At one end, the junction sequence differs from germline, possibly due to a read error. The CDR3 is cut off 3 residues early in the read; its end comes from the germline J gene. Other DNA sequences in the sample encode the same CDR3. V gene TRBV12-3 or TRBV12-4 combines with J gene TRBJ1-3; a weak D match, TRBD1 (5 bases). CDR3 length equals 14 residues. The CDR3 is CASAGTGTGNTIYF. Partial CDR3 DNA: TGTGCCAGCGCCGGCACGGGGACTGGAAACACG.

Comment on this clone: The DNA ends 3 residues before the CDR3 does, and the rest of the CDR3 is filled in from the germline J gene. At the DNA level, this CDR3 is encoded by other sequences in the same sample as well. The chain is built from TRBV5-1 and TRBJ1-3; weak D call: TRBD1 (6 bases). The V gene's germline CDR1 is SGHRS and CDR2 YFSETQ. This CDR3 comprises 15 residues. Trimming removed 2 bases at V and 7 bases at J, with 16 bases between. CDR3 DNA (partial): TGCGCCAGCAGCTTAAGGGGGGGATCGACGAACACC. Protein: CASSLRGGSTNT. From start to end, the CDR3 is CASSLRGGSTNTIYF.

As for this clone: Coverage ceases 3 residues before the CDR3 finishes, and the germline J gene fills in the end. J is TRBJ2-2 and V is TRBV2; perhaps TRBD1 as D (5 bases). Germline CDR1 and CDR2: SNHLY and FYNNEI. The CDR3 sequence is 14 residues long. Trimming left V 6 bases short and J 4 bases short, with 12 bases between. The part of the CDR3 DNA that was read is TGTGCCAGCAGATACCGACAGACCACCGGGGAG. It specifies CASRYRQTTGE. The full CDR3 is CASRYRQTTGELFF.

The CDR3 is CASSHGLAGAYTDTQYF. CDR3 DNA (partial): TGTGCCAGCAGTCACGGACTAGCGGGGGCCTACACAGATACG. The chain links TRBV27 to TRBJ2-3; 13 positions agree with TRBD2. The read is 3 residues too short to cover the CDR3 end, so that end is filled in from the germline J gene. This CDR3 has 17 amino acids. Germline V gene sequence: CDR1 MNHEY, CDR2 SMNVEV (reference sequence). Losses at the gene ends were 5 bases for V and 2 bases for J; bases not matched to a gene: 7.

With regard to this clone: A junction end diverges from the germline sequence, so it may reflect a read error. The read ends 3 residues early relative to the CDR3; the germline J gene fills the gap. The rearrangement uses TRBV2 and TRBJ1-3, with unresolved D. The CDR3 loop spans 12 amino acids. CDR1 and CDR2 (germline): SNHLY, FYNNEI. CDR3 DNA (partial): TGTGCCAGCAGTACCCAACGAAACACG. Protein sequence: CASSTQRNT. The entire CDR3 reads CASSTQRNTIYF. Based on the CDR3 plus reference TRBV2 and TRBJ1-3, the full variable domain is EPEVTQTPSHQVTQMGQEVILRCVPISNHLYFYWYRQILGQKVEFLVSFYNNEISEKSEIFDDQFSVERPDGSNFTLKIRSTKLEDSAMYFCASSTQRNTIYFGEGSWLTVV.

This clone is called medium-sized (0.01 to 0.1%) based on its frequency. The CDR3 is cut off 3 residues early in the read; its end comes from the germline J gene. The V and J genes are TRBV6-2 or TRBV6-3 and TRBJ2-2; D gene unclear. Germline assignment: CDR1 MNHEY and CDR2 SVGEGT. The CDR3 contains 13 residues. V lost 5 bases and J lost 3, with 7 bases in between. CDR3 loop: CASSHRDTGELFF. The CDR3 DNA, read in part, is TGTGCCAGCAGTCACAGAGACACCGGGGAG.

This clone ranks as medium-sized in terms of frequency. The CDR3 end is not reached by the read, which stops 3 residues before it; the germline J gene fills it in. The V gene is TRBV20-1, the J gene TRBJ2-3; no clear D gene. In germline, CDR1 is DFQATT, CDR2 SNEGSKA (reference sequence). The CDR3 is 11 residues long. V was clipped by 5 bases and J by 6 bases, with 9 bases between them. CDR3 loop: CSALASDTQYF. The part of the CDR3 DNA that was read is TGCAGTGCTTTGGCTTCGGATACG.

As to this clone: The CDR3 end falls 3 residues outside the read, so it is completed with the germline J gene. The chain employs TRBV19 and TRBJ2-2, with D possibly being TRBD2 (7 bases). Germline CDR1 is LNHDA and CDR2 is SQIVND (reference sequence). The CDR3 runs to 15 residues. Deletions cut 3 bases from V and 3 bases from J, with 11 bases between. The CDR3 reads CASSIRGAHTGELFF. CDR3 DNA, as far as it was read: TGTGCCAGTAGTATTCGGGGGGCGCACACCGGGGAG.

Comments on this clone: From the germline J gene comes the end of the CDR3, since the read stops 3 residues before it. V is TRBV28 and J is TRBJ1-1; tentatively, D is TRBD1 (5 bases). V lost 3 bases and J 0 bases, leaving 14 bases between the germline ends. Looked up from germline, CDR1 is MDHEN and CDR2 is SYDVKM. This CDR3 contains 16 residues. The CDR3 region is CASSFVGGGVNTEAFF. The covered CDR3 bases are TGTGCCAGCAGTTTTGTGGGGGGTGGGGTGAACACTGAA.

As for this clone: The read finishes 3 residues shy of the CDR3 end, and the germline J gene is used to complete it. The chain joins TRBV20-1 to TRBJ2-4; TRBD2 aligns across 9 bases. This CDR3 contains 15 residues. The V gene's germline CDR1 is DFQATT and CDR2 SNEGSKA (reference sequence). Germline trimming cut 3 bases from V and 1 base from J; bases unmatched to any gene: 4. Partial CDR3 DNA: TGCAGTGCTAGGGCACTAGCGGGTGCCAAAAACATT. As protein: CSARALAGAKNI. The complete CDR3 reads CSARALAGAKNIQYF.

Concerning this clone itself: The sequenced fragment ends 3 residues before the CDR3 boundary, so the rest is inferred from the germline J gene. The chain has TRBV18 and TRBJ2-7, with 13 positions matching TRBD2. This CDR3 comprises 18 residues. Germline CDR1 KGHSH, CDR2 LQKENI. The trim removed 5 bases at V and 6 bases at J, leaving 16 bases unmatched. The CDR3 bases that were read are TGTGCCAGCTCAACGCTTGCCGGGACTAGCGGGAACGGGGGCGAG. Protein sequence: CASSTLAGTSGNGGE. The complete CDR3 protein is CASSTLAGTSGNGGEQYF. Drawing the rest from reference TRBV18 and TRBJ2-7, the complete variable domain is NAGVMQNPRHLVRRRGQEARLRCSPMKGHSHVYWYRQLPEEGLKFMVYLQKENIIDESGMPKERFSAEFPKEGPSILRIQQVVRGDSAAYFCASSTLAGTSGNGGEQYFGPGTRLTVT.

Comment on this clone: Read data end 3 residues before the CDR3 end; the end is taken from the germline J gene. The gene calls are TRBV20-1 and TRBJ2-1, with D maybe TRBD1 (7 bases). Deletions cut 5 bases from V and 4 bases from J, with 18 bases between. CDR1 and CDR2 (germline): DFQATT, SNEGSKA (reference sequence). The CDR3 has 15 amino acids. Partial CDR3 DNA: TGCAGTGCTGGAGGGACAGAGGGACGATACAATGAG. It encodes CSAGGTEGRYNE. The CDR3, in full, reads CSAGGTEGRYNEQFF.

CDR3 amino acids: CASSIKPGTHYTF. The sequenced part of the CDR3 DNA is TGTGCCAGCAGCATAAAACCCGGGACTCAC. This chain uses TRBV7-3 with TRBJ1-2; D possibly corresponds to TRBD1 (5 bases). Sequencing ends 3 residues short of the CDR3 end; the germline J gene provides the rest. Germline-derived CDR1 and CDR2 are SGHTA and FQGTGA. This CDR3 is built from 13 residues.

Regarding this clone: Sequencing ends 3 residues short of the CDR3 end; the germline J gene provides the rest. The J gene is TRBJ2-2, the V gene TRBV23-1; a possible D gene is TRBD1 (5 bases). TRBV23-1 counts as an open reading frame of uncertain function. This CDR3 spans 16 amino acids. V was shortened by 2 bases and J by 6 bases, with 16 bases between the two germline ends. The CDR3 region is CASSQRTPLGSGELFF. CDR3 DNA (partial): TGCGCCAGCAGTCAACGGACACCGCTCGGCTCCGGGGAG.

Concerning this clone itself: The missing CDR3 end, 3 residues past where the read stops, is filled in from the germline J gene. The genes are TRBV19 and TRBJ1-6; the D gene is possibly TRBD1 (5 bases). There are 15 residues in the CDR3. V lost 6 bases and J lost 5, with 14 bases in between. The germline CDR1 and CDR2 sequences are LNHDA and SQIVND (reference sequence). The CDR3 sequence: CASRRRGEHNSPLHF. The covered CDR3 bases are TGTGCCAGTAGGCGGAGGGGCGAACATAATTCACCC.

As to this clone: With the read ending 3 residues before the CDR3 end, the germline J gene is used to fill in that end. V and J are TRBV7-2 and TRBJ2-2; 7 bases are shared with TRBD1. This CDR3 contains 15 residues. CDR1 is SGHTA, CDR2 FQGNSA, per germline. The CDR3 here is CASSTDRVLGEKLFF. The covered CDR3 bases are TGTGCCAGCAGCACAGACAGGGTTTTGGGTGAAAAG.

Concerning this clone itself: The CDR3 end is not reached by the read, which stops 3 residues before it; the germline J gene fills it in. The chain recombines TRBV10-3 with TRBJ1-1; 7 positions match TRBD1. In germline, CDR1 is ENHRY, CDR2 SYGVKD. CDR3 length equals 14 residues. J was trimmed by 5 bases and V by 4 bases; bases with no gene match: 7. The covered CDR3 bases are TGTGCCATCAGTGGCTCGACAGGGAAGACTGAA. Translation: CAISGSTGKTE. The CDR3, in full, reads CAISGSTGKTEAFF.